The entry below describes one TCR beta chain. Germline values: CDR1 SGHTA, CDR2 FQGNSA. There are 13 residues in the CDR3. The V segment lost 5 bases and the J segment 7 bases; nucleotides outside the gene matches: 6. Using RNA transcripts, the TCR beta CDR3 regions were amplified. Second-round multiplex PCR came after a first-round RT-PCR that employed HTBI primers. TCRdb fed the multiplex PCR reads into MiXCR, producing one record per CDR3 protein. The table has about 160,000 distinct CDR3 sequences, less than 45% seen once. The source of the sample is a study of Graves' ophthalmopathy and Graves' hyperthyroidism.

Specimen: peripheral blood. The genes are TRBV7-2 and TRBJ1-2; 8 bases line up with TRBD1. The origin of this receptor is a woman aged 40 to 49 with Graves' ophthalmopathy. The CDR3 nucleotides are TGTGCCAGCAGCCCTGACAGGGGTGGTGGCTACACCTTC. Its translation is CASSPDRGGGYTF.